The 20 T cell receptor beta chains in this list originate from one sample, sequenced in a study of T cells in Graves' hyperthyroidism and ophthalmopathy. Amplification yielded TCR beta CDR3 regions, with RNA transcripts as the source. The TCR CDR3 first-round RT-PCR relied on the HTBI primer set. TCRdb reprocessed the multiplex PCR reads via MiXCR and lists one record per CDR3 protein. Here the sample spans 490,000 or so distinct CDR3 sequences, approximately 22% being singletons. The sequencing sample was made of blood. All receptors come from a woman between 65 and 79 years old with Graves' ophthalmopathy.

The chain carries TRBV29-1 and TRBJ2-2; D perhaps matches TRBD1 (5 bases). Germline V lookup: CDR1 SQVTM, CDR2 ANQGSEA. The V gene lost 2 bases and the J gene lost 5 bases, with 15 bases spanning the gap. There are 15 residues in the CDR3. For the CDR3, the DNA is TGCAGCGTTGAAATAAAAGGGGTAGAGACCGGGGAGCTGTTTTTT. The encoded protein is CSVEIKGVETGELFF.

The chain uses TRBV6-1 and TRBJ2-7; D gene ambiguous. V lost 2 bases to trimming and J lost 7 bases, with 9 bases between them. CDR1 is MNHNS, CDR2 SASEGT, per germline. The CDR3 runs to 12 residues. The CDR3 region is CASSENWFEQYF. The CDR3 DNA follows: TGTGCCAGCAGTGAAAATTGGTTTGAGCAGTACTTC.

The rearrangement links TRBV9 to TRBJ2-1; D possibly corresponds to TRBD2 (6 bases). Germline loops: CDR1 SGDLS, CDR2 YYNGEE. This CDR3 comprises 16 residues. V lost 4 bases, J lost 5 bases, and 19 bases lay in between. The CDR3 DNA reads TGTGCCAGCAGCCCAATGGGACGGGAGTTTAACAATGAGCAGTTCTTC. It translates to CASSPMGREFNNEQFF.

This clonotype came up a few times. The chain links TRBV3-1 to TRBJ1-1; D not certain. The CDR3 extends over 14 amino acids. CDR1 LGHDT and CDR2 YNNKEL come from the germline V gene (reference sequence). V lost 1 base to trimming and J lost 5 bases, with 11 bases between them. The CDR3 region has the DNA TGTGCCAGCAGCCAAGTTATCTCGGGGACTGAAGCTTTCTTT. This codes for CASSQVISGTEAFF.

This clonotype was seen more than once but under ten times. The chain combines TRBV19 with TRBJ2-6; the D gene is possibly TRBD2 (6 bases). The CDR3 covers 14 residues. Germline V gives CDR1 LNHDA, CDR2 SQIVND (reference sequence). Trimming cost V 7 bases and J 6 bases, with 13 bases left between them. DNA for the CDR3: TGTGCCAGTACCGGGACTGCAGAGGCCAACGTCCTGACTTTC. Amino acid sequence: CASTGTAEANVLTF.

The CDR3 is CASSTRRQRDTGELFF. CDR3 nucleotides: TGTGCCAGTAGTACCCGCCGTCAGCGGGATACCGGGGAGCTGTTTTTT. The chain combines TRBV19 with TRBJ2-2, with 7 bases lining up with TRBD2. This CDR3 is built from 16 residues. The V gene end was trimmed by 4 bases and the J gene end by 5 bases; junction bases not matched to a gene: 10. CDR1 and CDR2 from the germline V gene are LNHDA and SQIVND (reference sequence).

CDR3 in DNA: TGTGCCAGCAGCGTAGGAGAAGGGGACCCTGAAGCTTTCTTT. It encodes CASSVGEGDPEAFF. This chain connects TRBV9 to TRBJ1-1; D is possibly TRBD1 (5 bases). The CDR3 totals 14 residues. V shed 0 bases and J shed 6 bases, with 12 bases lying between them. Germline CDR1 reads SGDLS; CDR2 reads YYNGEE.

In the case of this clonotype: Being one base from a much bigger clone, this may be a read error. The chain recombines TRBV12-3 or TRBV12-4 with TRBJ1-2; tentatively, D is TRBD1 (6 bases). The CDR3 totals 13 residues. CDR3 nucleotides: TGTGCCAGCAGTTTGGGGGGGCGAGTTGGCTGCACCTTC. Its translation: CASSLGGRVGCTF.

This clonotype showed up just a few times. The chain uses TRBV12-3 or TRBV12-4 and TRBJ2-7; possible D gene TRBD1, 5 bases. Trimming cost V 2 bases and J 0 bases, with 14 bases left between them. The CDR3 has 16 residues. Here the CDR3 reads CASSLIVVDSSYEQYF. Here the CDR3 DNA reads TGTGCCAGCAGTTTAATCGTTGTAGACAGCTCCTACGAGCAGTACTTC.

This clonotype was detected a few times. This chain uses TRBV28 with TRBJ2-3, with TRBD1 identical over 7 bases. The CDR3 consists of 15 residues. Germline V lookup: CDR1 MDHEN, CDR2 SYDVKM. V trimming: 4 bases; J trimming: 0 bases; junction bases outside the gene matches: 4. CDR3 sequence (DNA): TGTGCCAGCAGTTCGACAGGGATGAGCACAGATACGCAGTATTTT. It encodes CASSSTGMSTDTQYF.

This clonotype has only a few counts. The chain employs TRBV11-3 and TRBJ2-7; D is ambiguous. V gave up 4 bases and J gave up 3 bases, with 10 bases separating them. Per the germline V gene, CDR1 is SGHNT and CDR2 is YENEEA. CDR3 length: 13 residues. CDR3 sequence: CASSSPPGYEQYF. The DNA of the CDR3 is TGTGCCAGCAGCTCGCCCCCAGGCTACGAGCAGTACTTC.

This chain links TRBV7-3 with TRBJ1-4; D gene ambiguous. Between the trimmed V and J ends, which lost 2 bases and 3 bases, there was a span of 13 bases. This CDR3 is built from 16 residues. Germline V gene data show CDR1 as SGHTA and CDR2 as FQGTGA. The chain's CDR3 is CASSLLPRVANEKLFF. The CDR3 DNA reads TGTGCCAGCAGCTTACTCCCTAGGGTGGCTAATGAAAAACTGTTTTTT.

This clonotype showed up just a few times. The V and J genes are TRBV30 and TRBJ1-2; 9 bases line up with TRBD1. In germline, CDR1 is GTSNPN, CDR2 SVGIG (reference sequence). The CDR3 is 15 amino acids. V trimming: 0 bases; J trimming: 3 bases; junction bases outside the gene matches: 5. CDR3 DNA sequence: TGTGCCTGGAGTGTCGGACAGGGGAGCGACTATGGCTACACCTTC. Translation gives CAWSVGQGSDYGYTF.

This sequence joins TRBV5-1 and TRBJ1-1; 7 nucleotides align to TRBD1. The CDR3 has 19 residues. CDR1 and CDR2 from the germline V gene are SGHRS and YFSETQ. V lost 4 bases and J lost 2; bases outside the gene matches: 20. This CDR3 is CASSLNPDRVISTNTEAFF. As DNA, the CDR3 is TGCGCCAGCAGCCTGAACCCCGACAGGGTTATCTCCACAAACACTGAAGCTTTCTTT. The entire variable domain, with the rest obtained from reference TRBV5-1 and TRBJ1-1, is as follows: KAGVTQTPRYLIKTRGQQVTLSCSPISGHRSVSWYQQTPGQGLQFLFEYFSETQRNKGNFPGRFSGRQFSNSRSEMNVSTLELGDSALYLCASSLNPDRVISTNTEAFFGQGTRLTVV.

The genes are TRBV10-3 and TRBJ2-6; 12 bases match TRBD2. This CDR3 has 16 residues. V trimming: 8 bases; J trimming: 3 bases; junction bases outside the gene matches: 5. The germline V gene encodes CDR1 ENHRY and CDR2 SYGVKD. The DNA of the CDR3 is TGTGCCATCGGGGCTAGCGGGAGGGTTGGGGCCAACGTCCTGACTTTC. Translation gives CAIGASGRVGANVLTF.

The chain uses TRBV7-9 and TRBJ2-3; 12 nucleotides line up with TRBD2. The CDR3 is made up of 18 amino acids. The V segment lost 3 bases and the J segment 0 bases; nucleotides outside the gene matches: 7. CDR1 and CDR2 (germline): SEHNR, FQNEAQ (reference sequence). CDR3 region: CASSFPSGRAPSTDTQYF. The CDR3 DNA sequence: TGTGCCAGCAGCTTCCCTAGCGGGAGGGCACCTAGCACAGATACGCAGTATTTT.

There are many counts of this clonotype. The chain combines TRBV29-1 with TRBJ1-1, with TRBD1 identical over 8 bases. Germline CDR1 and CDR2: SQVTM and ANQGSEA. V shed 3 bases, J shed 5 bases, and the junction held 14 bases outside the gene matches. This CDR3 comprises 16 residues. The CDR3: CSVDSRQGARRTEAFF. CDR3 coding DNA: TGCAGCGTTGATTCTCGCCAGGGGGCTCGTAGGACTGAAGCTTTCTTT.

This clonotype has ten or more counts. The CDR3 loop is CSARARVFSRETQYF. CDR3 DNA sequence: TGCAGTGCTAGAGCAAGGGTTTTTAGTAGAGAGACCCAGTACTTC. The chain uses TRBV20-1 and TRBJ2-5; D uncertain. CDR3 length: 15 amino acids. V lost 1 base and J 4 bases, leaving 16 bases between the germline ends. Germline CDR1 is DFQATT and CDR2 is SNEGSKA (reference sequence).

J is TRBJ2-3 and V is TRBV20-1, with a weak D call TRBD2 (6 bases). Trimming left V 2 bases short and J 1 base short, with 19 bases between. Germline CDR1 DFQATT, CDR2 SNEGSKA (reference sequence). The CDR3 spans 17 residues. The CDR3 spells CSARLARFQRRTDTQYF. As DNA, the CDR3 is TGCAGTGCTAGACTAGCGCGATTTCAACGGCGCACAGATACGCAGTATTTT.

Many counts were recorded for this clonotype. This rearrangement joins TRBV10-3 to TRBJ2-7, with D hard to call. The CDR3 contains 11 residues. V lost 2 bases and J lost 4, with 3 bases in between. The germline gives CDR1 ENHRY, CDR2 SYGVKD. CDR3 coding DNA: TGTGCCATCAGTGAGGGATACGAGCAGTACTTC. Translating gives CAISEGYEQYF.